Each of the 27 T cell receptor beta chains below was sequenced from the same sample in a study of blood T cell repertoires in COVID-19. Sequencing used immunoSEQ multiplex PCR; TCRdb keeps in-frame clones, though not all of them. The sample carries approximately 170,000 clones, about 87% recorded once. Material: peripheral blood. The source of these receptors is a man younger than 35 with active or convalescent COVID-19.

CDR3 region: CASSPRQGSPLHF. Written as DNA, the CDR3 is TGTGCCAGCAGCCCCAGACAGGGTTCACCCCTCCACTTT. The chain couples TRBV3-1 (or the pseudogene TRBV3-2) to TRBJ1-6; 7 nucleotides match TRBD1. The CDR3 runs to 13 residues. Germline-derived CDR1 and CDR2 are LGHDT and YNNKEL (reference sequence). The V and J ends lost 4 bases and 9 bases, in that order; junction bases with no gene match: 3.

The rearrangement joins TRBV6-5 to TRBJ2-5; 7 bases map to TRBD2. Germline CDR1 and CDR2: MNHEY and SVGAGI. V was clipped by 0 bases and J by 5 bases; unmatched bases: 3. The CDR3 spans 14 residues. The CDR3 spells CASSYSLGGETQYF. For the CDR3, the DNA is TGTGCCAGCAGTTACTCACTCGGGGGGGAGACCCAGTACTTC.

On this clone itself: Other DNA sequences of this sample code for an identical CDR3. The chain is built from TRBV6-5 and TRBJ2-1, with 7 nucleotides matching TRBD1. Trimming cost V 6 bases and J 2 bases; bases outside gene matches: 4. This CDR3 contains 14 residues. Germline V gives CDR1 MNHEY, CDR2 SVGAGI. CDR3 DNA sequence: TGTGCCAGCAGAAGACAGGGTGCCTACAATGAGCAGTTCTTC. Its translation is CASRRQGAYNEQFF.

The DNA for the CDR3 is TGTGCCAGCAGTGGGAGGGAGAGGGACATTCAGTACTTC. Translated: CASSGRERDIQYF. The chain joins TRBV6-4 to TRBJ2-4; TRBD2 is a possible D gene (6 bases). The CDR3 has 13 amino acids. Germline CDR1 and CDR2: MRHNA and SNTAGT. Deletions cut 4 bases from V and 8 bases from J, with 12 bases between.

The J gene is TRBJ2-1, the V gene TRBV18; TRBD2 matches 7 bases. The CDR3 sequence is 12 residues long. The junction had 4 bases not matched to a gene; V was cut back by 6 bases and J by 8 bases. Germline loops: CDR1 KGHSH, CDR2 LQKENI. The CDR3 protein is CASSGLDYEQFF. The CDR3 nucleotides read TGTGCCAGCTCTGGACTAGATTATGAGCAGTTCTTC.

The J gene is TRBJ2-1, the V gene TRBV4-3, with 7 bases that match TRBD1. CDR1 is LGHNA, CDR2 YSLEER, per germline. CDR3 length: 15 amino acids. V trimming: 1 base; J trimming: 2 bases; junction bases outside the gene matches: 2. The CDR3 bases are TGCGCCAGCAGCCAAGGTACAGGGGCCTACAATGAGCAGTTCTTC. Its protein product is CASSQGTGAYNEQFF.

The V call is TRBV24-1, the J call TRBJ2-7, with D possibly being TRBD1 (5 bases). The CDR3 extends over 14 amino acids. V was clipped by 5 bases and J by 6 bases, with 16 bases between them. Germline CDR1 KGHDR, CDR2 SFDVKD. The CDR3: CATSGLNRLREQYF. In DNA form, the CDR3 reads TGTGCCACCAGTGGCCTCAACAGGCTTCGCGAGCAGTACTTC.

The rearrangement links TRBV25-1 to TRBJ2-7, with D maybe TRBD1 (6 bases). Germline V gene sequence: CDR1 MGHDK, CDR2 SYGVNS. The CDR3 loop spans 13 amino acids. The germline V and J ends were trimmed by 8 bases and 3 bases, with 14 bases remaining between them. The CDR3 is CASVAGVFYEQYF. The CDR3 nucleotides are TGTGCCAGCGTAGCAGGGGTTTTCTACGAGCAGTACTTC.

The CDR3 loop reads CAINRDRGETQYF. Here the CDR3 DNA reads TGTGCCATCAACCGGGACAGGGGAGAGACCCAGTACTTC. The chain employs TRBV10-3 and TRBJ2-5; 10 bases align to TRBD1. The J segment lost 4 bases and the V segment lost 7 bases, leaving 3 bases of the junction unmatched. CDR1 and CDR2 from the germline V gene are ENHRY and SYGVKD. CDR3 size: 13 residues.

The V and J genes are TRBV5-1 and TRBJ1-1, with a weak D call TRBD1 (6 bases). The germline V and J ends were trimmed by 4 bases and 2 bases, with 15 bases remaining between them. This CDR3 has 15 amino acids. CDR1 and CDR2 (germline): SGHRS, YFSETQ. Here the CDR3 reads CASSLITGTNTEAFF. Written as DNA, the CDR3 is TGCGCCAGCAGCCTAATTACCGGGACAAACACTGAAGCTTTCTTT.

This clone was recorded only once. The chain joins TRBV24-1 to TRBJ1-2; tentatively, D is TRBD1 (6 bases). Trimming stripped 3 bases from V and 3 bases from J, with 19 bases between. Germline values: CDR1 KGHDR, CDR2 SFDVKD. CDR3 length: 17 residues. The CDR3 spells CATSDLTYDGGYYGYTF. CDR3 DNA: TGTGCCACCAGTGATCTCACTTACGATGGGGGCTACTATGGCTACACCTTC.

The J gene is TRBJ2-7, the V gene TRBV4-2, with 9 bases matching TRBD2. The germline V gene encodes CDR1 LGHNA and CDR2 YNFKEQ. This CDR3 has 15 amino acids. The ends lost 2 bases at V and 4 bases at J; junction bases unmatched: 6. The CDR3 here is CASSQQTSGPYEQYF. CDR3 sequence (DNA): TGTGCCAGCAGCCAACAAACTAGCGGGCCTTACGAGCAGTACTTC.

The genes are TRBV6-5 and TRBJ1-3; 7 bases agree with TRBD1. The CDR3 is 14 amino acids. Losses at the gene ends were 6 bases for V and 2 bases for J; bases not matched to a gene: 4. The germline CDR1 and CDR2 sequences are MNHEY and SVGAGI. CDR3 nucleotide sequence: TGTGCCAGCAGACCACAGGGGACTGGAAACACCATATATTTT. Translating it yields CASRPQGTGNTIYF.

The chain recombines TRBV7-3 with TRBJ2-7; 10 bases align to TRBD2. V lost 1 base, J lost 2 bases, and 2 bases stayed unmatched. The CDR3 spans 15 residues. Per the germline V gene, CDR1 is SGHTA and CDR2 is FQGTGA. This chain's CDR3 is CASSLIAGGAYEQYF. The CDR3 coding sequence is TGTGCCAGCAGCTTAATAGCGGGGGGAGCCTACGAGCAGTACTTC. The entire variable domain, with the rest obtained from reference TRBV7-3 and TRBJ2-7, is as follows: GAGVSQTPSNKVTEKGKYVELRCDPISGHTALYWYRQSLGQGPEFLIYFQGTGAADDSGLPNDRFFAVRPEGSVSTLKIQRTERGDSAVYLCASSLIAGGAYEQYFGPGTRLTVT.

V usage is TRBV6-5 and J usage is TRBJ2-7; no firm D call. This CDR3 comprises 12 residues. V was pared by 5 bases and J by 4 bases, with 9 bases between. Germline CDR1 reads MNHEY; CDR2 reads SVGAGI. DNA of the CDR3: TGTGCCAGCAGTCCGGGTCATTACGAGCAGTACGTC. Its translation: CASSPGHYEQYV.

The V call is TRBV7-7, the J call TRBJ2-2; D gene uncertain. CDR3 length equals 14 residues. V gave up 5 bases and J gave up 1 base, with 8 bases separating them. CDR1 SSHAT and CDR2 FNYEAQ come from the germline V gene (reference sequence). CDR3 DNA: TGTGCCAGCAGCCCTGGCCTGAACACCGGGGAGCTGTTTTTT. Residues: CASSPGLNTGELFF.

This chain links TRBV11-3 with TRBJ2-2, with D tentatively TRBD2 (6 bases). The CDR3 is 16 amino acids. Looked up from germline, CDR1 is SGHNT and CDR2 is YENEEA. The V gene lost 6 bases and the J gene lost 1 base, with 15 bases spanning the gap. The CDR3 sequence is CASRYSGLGNTGELFF. The CDR3 nucleotides are TGTGCCAGCAGATACTCGGGACTCGGGAACACCGGGGAGCTGTTTTTT.

This chain joins TRBV4-1 and TRBJ1-1; 9 nucleotides agree with TRBD1. This CDR3 contains 14 residues. Germline V gene data show CDR1 as MGHRA and CDR2 as YSYEKL. J gave up 3 bases and V 2 bases, and 1 base lay outside the gene matches. The DNA of the CDR3 is TGCGCCAGCAGCCAACGACAGGGGGACACTGAAGCTTTCTTT. It encodes CASSQRQGDTEAFF.

The CDR3: CASSPGRDKGYTF. In nucleotides, the CDR3 is TGTGCCAGCAGCCCCGGACGGGATAAAGGCTACACCTTC. The chain joins TRBV5-4 to TRBJ1-2; D is ambiguous. This CDR3 is 13 amino acids long. Germline CDR1 SGHNT, CDR2 YYREEE (reference sequence). Trimming took 4 bases from V and 8 from J, leaving 15 bases between them.

This rearrangement joins TRBV5-1 to TRBJ1-1, with a weak D call TRBD1 (5 bases). Germline-derived CDR1 and CDR2 are SGHRS and YFSETQ. The length of the CDR3 is 14 residues. The V gene lost 4 bases and the J gene lost 2 bases, with 12 bases spanning the gap. The CDR3 region has the DNA TGCGCCAGCAGCCCCCGGACACCTAACACTGAAGCTTTCTTT. This sequence encodes CASSPRTPNTEAFF.

The chain couples TRBV13 to TRBJ1-5, with 9 bases fitting TRBD1. This CDR3 spans 16 amino acids. Per the germline V gene, CDR1 is PRHDT and CDR2 is FYEKMQ (reference sequence). V shed 3 bases and J 5 bases; nucleotides not matched to a gene: 8. In nucleotides, the CDR3 is TGTGCCAGCAGCTTTTTCTCGGACAGGGGTTATCAGCCCCAGCATTTT. Protein sequence: CASSFFSDRGYQPQHF.

The genes are TRBV7-2 and TRBJ2-7, with D hard to call. Trimming left V 0 bases short and J 0 bases short, with 6 bases between. Germline V gives CDR1 SGHTA, CDR2 FQGNSA. The CDR3 length is 14 residues. CDR3 in DNA: TGTGCCAGCAGCTTAGCCTGGAGCTCCTACGAGCAGTACTTC. Its translation is CASSLAWSSYEQYF.

The rearrangement uses TRBV25-1 and TRBJ2-3, with D perhaps TRBD2 (6 bases). The V gene's germline CDR1 is MGHDK and CDR2 SYGVNS. V dropped 3 bases and J dropped 4 bases, with 17 bases sitting between them. This CDR3 is 16 amino acids long. The CDR3 sequence is CASSDPPGPGADTQYF. The CDR3 bases are TGTGCCAGCAGTGACCCCCCAGGGCCGGGGGCAGATACGCAGTATTTT.

V usage is TRBV25-1 and J usage is TRBJ1-2; 7 bases match TRBD1. The CDR3 loop spans 13 amino acids. Trimming cost V 2 bases and J 4 bases; bases outside gene matches: 1. Germline V gene lookup returns CDR1 MGHDK and CDR2 SYGVNS. The CDR3 region is CASSENRGYGYTF. The CDR3 bases are TGTGCCAGCAGTGAAAACAGGGGCTATGGCTACACCTTC.

In this sample, this clone turned up a few times. Here the CDR3 reads CASSQDHRGESYEQYF. DNA for the CDR3: TGTGCCAGCAGCCAAGATCATCGGGGGGAGAGCTACGAGCAGTACTTC. The J gene is TRBJ2-7, the V gene TRBV4-2; 7 bases are a match to TRBD2. V trimming: 0 bases; J trimming: 3 bases; junction bases outside the gene matches: 8. This CDR3 has 16 amino acids. Germline V CDR1 and CDR2: LGHNA, YNFKEQ.

The genes are TRBV19 and TRBJ1-1; no clear D gene. Trimming took off 6 bases at V and 0 bases at J, with 8 bases between the two ends. The germline V gene has CDR1 LNHDA and CDR2 SQIVND (reference sequence). The CDR3 extends over 13 amino acids. The CDR3 here is CASSFPLNTEAFF. The CDR3 DNA reads as TGTGCCAGTAGCTTCCCCTTGAACACTGAAGCTTTCTTT.

The rearrangement links TRBV9 to TRBJ2-3; a weak D match, TRBD2 (5 bases). V lost 0 bases and J 4 bases, leaving 6 bases between the germline ends. CDR1 is SGDLS and CDR2 is YYNGEE in the germline V gene. This CDR3 is built from 13 residues. The CDR3, as DNA: TGTGCCAGCAGCGTAGTTAGCGCAGATACGCAGTATTTT. This sequence encodes CASSVVSADTQYF.